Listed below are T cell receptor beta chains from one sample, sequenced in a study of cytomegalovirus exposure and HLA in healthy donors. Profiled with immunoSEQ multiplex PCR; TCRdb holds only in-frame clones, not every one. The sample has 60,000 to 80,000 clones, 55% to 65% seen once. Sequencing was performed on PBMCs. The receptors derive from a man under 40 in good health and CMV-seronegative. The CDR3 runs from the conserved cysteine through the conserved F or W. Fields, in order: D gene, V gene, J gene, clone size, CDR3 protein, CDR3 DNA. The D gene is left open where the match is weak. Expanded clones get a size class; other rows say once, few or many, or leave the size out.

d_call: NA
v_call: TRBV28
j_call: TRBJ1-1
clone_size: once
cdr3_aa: CASSFRGLAFF
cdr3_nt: TGTGCCAGCAGTTTTAGAGGGCTCGCTTTCTTT

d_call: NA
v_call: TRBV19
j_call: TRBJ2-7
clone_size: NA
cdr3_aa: CASSPFSVSSYEQYF
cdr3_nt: TGTGCCAGTAGTCCGTTTTCGGTTAGCTCCTACGAGCAGTACTTC

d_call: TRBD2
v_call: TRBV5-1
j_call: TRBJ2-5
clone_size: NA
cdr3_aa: CASSPGLVRETQYF
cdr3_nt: TGCGCCAGCAGCCCGGGACTAGTTCGTGAGACCCAGTACTTC

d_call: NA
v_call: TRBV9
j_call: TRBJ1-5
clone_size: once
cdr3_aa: CASSVSAAVPPQHF
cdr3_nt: TGTGCCAGCAGCGTATCTGCGGCGGTTCCGCCCCAGCATTTT

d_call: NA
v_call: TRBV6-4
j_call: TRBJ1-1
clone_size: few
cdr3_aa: CASSLNRNTEAFF
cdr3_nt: TGTGCCAGCAGCCTTAATAGGAACACTGAAGCTTTCTTT

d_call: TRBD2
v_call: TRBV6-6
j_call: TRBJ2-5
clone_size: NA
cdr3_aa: CASSYKRGDETQYF
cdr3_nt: TGTGCCAGCAGTTATAAGCGGGGGGATGAGACCCAGTACTTC

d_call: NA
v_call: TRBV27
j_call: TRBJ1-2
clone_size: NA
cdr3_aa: CASRSFLGLFF
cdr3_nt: TGTGCCAGCAGATCGTTTTTGGGCCTTTTCTTC

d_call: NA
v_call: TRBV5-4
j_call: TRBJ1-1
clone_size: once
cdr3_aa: CASSGGKGQAFF
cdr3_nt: TGTGCCAGCAGCGGGGGCAAGGGCCAAGCTTTCTTT

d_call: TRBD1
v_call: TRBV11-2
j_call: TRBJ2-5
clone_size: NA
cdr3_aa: CASTPGQGVGETQYF
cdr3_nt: TGTGCCAGCACCCCCGGACAGGGGGTCGGGGAGACCCAGTACTTC

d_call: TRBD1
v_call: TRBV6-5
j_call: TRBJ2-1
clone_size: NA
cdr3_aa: CASSSDGQGEYNEQFF
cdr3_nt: TGTGCCAGCAGTTCAGACGGACAGGGGGAATACAATGAGCAGTTCTTC

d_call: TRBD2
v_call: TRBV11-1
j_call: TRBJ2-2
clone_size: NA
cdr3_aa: CASTLAGGTGELFF
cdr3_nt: TGTGCCAGCACGCTAGCGGGGGGGACCGGGGAGCTGTTTTTT

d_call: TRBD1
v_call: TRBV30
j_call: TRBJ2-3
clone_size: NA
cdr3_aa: CAWTDRVVPTDTQYF
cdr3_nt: TGTGCCTGGACGGACAGGGTAGTACCCACAGATACGCAGTATTTT

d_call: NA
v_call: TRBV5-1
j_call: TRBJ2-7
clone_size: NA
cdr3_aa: CASSLDSTYEQYF
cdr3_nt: TGCGCCAGCAGCTTAGACAGCACCTACGAGCAGTACTTC

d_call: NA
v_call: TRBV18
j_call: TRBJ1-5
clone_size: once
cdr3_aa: CASSSTNQPQHF
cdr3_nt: TGTGCCAGCTCATCGACAAATCAGCCCCAGCATTTT

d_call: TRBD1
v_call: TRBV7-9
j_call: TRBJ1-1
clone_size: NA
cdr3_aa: CASSWGQLNTEAFF
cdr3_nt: TGTGCCAGCAGCTGGGGACAGCTGAACACTGAAGCTTTCTTT

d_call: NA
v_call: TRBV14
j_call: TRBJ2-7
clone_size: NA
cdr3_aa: CASSQGQGLGYEQYF
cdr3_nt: TGTGCCAGCAGCCAAGGGCAGGGTCTGGGGTACGAGCAGTACTTC

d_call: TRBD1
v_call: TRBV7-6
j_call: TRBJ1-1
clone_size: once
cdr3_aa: CASSFGTVVMNTEAFF
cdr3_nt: TGTGCCAGCAGCTTTGGGACAGTTGTCATGAACACTGAAGCTTTCTTT

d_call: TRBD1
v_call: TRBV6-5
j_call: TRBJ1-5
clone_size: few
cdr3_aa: CASRRQGGQPQHF
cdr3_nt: TGTGCCAGCAGACGACAGGGAGGTCAGCCCCAGCATTTT

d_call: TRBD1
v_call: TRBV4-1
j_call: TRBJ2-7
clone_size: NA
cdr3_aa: CASSQVGTGEYEQYF
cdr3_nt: TGCGCCAGCAGCCAAGTCGGAACAGGGGAGTACGAGCAGTACTTC

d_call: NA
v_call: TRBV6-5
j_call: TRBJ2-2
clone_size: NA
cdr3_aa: CASSYLLGATGELFF
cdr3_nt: TGTGCCAGCAGTTACTTGTTGGGGGCAACCGGGGAGCTGTTTTTT

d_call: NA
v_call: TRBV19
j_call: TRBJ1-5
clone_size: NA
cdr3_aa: CASSIVQHQPQHF
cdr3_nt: TGTGCCAGTAGTATAGTACAGCACCAGCCCCAGCATTTT

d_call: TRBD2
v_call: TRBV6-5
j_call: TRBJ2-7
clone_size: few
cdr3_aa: CASRYPRGGGEQYF
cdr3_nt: TGTGCCAGCAGATACCCACGTGGCGGGGGCGAGCAGTACTTC

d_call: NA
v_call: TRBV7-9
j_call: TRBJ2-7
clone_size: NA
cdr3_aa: CASSLGDTPNYEQYF
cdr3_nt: TGTGCCAGCAGCTTAGGGGACACCCCCAACTACGAGCAGTACTTC

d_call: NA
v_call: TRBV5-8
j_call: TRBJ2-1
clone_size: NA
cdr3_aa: CASSPPYWGRTYNEQFF
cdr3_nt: TGTGCCAGCAGCCCGCCTTACTGGGGGAGGACCTACAATGAGCAGTTCTTC

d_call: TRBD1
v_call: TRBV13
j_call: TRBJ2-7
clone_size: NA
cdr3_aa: CASSPRDRGLEQYF
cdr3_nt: TGTGCCAGCAGCCCGAGGGACAGGGGACTCGAGCAGTACTTC

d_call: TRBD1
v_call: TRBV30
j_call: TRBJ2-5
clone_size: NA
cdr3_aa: CAWRETGGPRETQYF
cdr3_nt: TGTGCCTGGAGAGAAACAGGGGGCCCTCGGGAGACCCAGTACTTC

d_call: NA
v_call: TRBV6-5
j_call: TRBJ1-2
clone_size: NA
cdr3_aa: CASSPTDYGYTF
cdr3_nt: TGTGCCAGCAGTCCCACGGACTATGGCTACACCTTC

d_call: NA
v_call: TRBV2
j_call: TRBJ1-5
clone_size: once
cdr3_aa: CASSEARNRIGPQHF
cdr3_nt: TGTGCCAGCAGTGAAGCGCGGAACCGCATTGGGCCCCAGCATTTT

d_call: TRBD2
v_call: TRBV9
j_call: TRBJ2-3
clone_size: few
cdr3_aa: CASSTAGGDTDTQYF
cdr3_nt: TGTGCCAGCAGCACAGCGGGGGGGGACACAGATACGCAGTATTTT

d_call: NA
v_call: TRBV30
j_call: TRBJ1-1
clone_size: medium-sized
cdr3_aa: CAWSVGAPNTEAFF
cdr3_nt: TGTGCCTGGAGTGTTGGGGCCCCGAACACTGAAGCTTTCTTT

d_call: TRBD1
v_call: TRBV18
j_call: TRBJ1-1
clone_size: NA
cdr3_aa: CASSPRGRGGFTEAFF
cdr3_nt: TGTGCCAGCTCACCCAGGGGGCGCGGAGGGTTTACTGAAGCTTTCTTT

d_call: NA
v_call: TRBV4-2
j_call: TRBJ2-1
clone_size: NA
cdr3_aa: CASSTQRTGTNNEQFF
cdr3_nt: TGTGCCAGCAGCACCCAGAGGACGGGGACAAACAATGAGCAGTTCTTC

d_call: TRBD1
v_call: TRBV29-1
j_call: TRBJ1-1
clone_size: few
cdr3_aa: CSVGGQGNTEAFF
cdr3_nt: TGCAGCGTTGGGGGACAGGGGAACACTGAAGCTTTCTTT

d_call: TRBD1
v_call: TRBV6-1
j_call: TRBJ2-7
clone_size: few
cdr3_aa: CASRTGNAYEQYF
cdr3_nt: TGTGCCAGCAGGACAGGGAATGCCTACGAGCAGTACTTC

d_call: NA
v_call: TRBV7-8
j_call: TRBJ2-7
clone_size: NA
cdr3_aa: CASSPQERGLRLLEQYF
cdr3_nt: TGTGCCAGCAGCCCACAGGAACGTGGGCTCCGGCTGCTCGAGCAGTACTTC

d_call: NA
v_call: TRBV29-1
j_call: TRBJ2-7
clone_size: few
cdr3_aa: CSVEVSWGREQYF
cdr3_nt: TGCAGCGTTGAAGTCTCCTGGGGGCGTGAGCAGTACTTC

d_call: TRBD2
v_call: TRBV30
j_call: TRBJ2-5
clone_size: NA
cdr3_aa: CAWSSGGQIETQYF
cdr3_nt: TGTGCCTGGAGTAGCGGGGGACAAATAGAGACCCAGTACTTC

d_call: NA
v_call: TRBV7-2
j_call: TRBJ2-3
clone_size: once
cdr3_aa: CASSFVGGHSDTQYF
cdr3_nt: TGTGCCAGCAGCTTCGTCGGGGGGCACTCAGATACGCAGTATTTT

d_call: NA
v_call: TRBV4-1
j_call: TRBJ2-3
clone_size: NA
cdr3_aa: CASSREPRTDTQYF
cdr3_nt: TGCGCCAGCAGTCGGGAACCTCGCACAGATACGCAGTATTTT

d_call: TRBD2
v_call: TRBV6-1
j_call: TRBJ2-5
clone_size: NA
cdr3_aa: CASGRAGGVLETQYF
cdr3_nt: TGTGCCAGTGGACGGGCGGGGGGGGTGTTGGAGACCCAGTACTTC

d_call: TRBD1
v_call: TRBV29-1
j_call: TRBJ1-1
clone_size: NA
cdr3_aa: CSAATGGAKTEAFF
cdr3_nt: TGCAGCGCCGCAACAGGGGGCGCGAAGACTGAAGCTTTCTTT

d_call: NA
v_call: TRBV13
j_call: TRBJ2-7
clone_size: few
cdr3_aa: CASTRSEKNYEQYF
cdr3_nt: TGTGCCAGCACACGTTCCGAGAAAAACTACGAGCAGTACTTC

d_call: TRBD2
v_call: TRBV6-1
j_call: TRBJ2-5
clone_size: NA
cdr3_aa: CASRTSGGQETQYF
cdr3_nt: TGTGCCAGCAGGACTAGCGGGGGTCAAGAGACCCAGTACTTC

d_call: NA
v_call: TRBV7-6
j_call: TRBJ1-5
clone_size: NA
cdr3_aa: CASSLGGRDQPQHF
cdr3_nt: TGTGCCAGCAGCTTAGGCGGCCGTGATCAGCCCCAGCATTTT

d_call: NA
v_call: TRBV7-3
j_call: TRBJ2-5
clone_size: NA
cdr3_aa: CASSFTGQETQYF
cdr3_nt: TGTGCCAGCAGCTTCACAGGGCAAGAGACCCAGTACTTC

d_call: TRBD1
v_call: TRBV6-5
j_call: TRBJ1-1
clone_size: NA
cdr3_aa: CASRLTGGRTEAFF
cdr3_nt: TGTGCCAGCAGGCTAACAGGGGGGAGGACTGAAGCTTTCTTT

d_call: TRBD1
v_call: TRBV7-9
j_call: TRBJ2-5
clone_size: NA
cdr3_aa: CASSPDRGSETQYF
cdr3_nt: TGTGCCAGCAGCCCAGACAGGGGTTCGGAGACCCAGTACTTC

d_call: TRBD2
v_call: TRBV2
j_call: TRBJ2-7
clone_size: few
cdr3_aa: CASSEGTSGSYEQYF
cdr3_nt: TGTGCCAGCAGTGAGGGGACTAGCGGCTCCTACGAGCAGTACTTC

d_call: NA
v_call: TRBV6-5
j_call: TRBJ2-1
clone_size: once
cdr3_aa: CASSLRNEQFF
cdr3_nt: TGTGCCAGCTCTCTTCGCAATGAGCAGTTCTTC

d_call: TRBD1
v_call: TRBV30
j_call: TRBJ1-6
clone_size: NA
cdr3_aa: CAWRTGANSPLHF
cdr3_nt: TGTGCCTGGAGGACAGGGGCTAATTCACCCCTCCACTTT

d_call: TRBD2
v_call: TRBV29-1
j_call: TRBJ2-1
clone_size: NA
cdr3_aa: CSVEAGGPGNEQFF
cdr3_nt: TGCAGCGTTGAAGCGGGGGGGCCGGGCAATGAGCAGTTCTTC

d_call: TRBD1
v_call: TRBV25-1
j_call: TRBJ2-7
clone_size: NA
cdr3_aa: CASSLRTGGEQYF
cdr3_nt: TGTGCCAGCAGTCTCCGGACAGGGGGCGAGCAGTACTTC

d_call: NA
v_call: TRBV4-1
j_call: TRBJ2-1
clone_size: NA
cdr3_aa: CASSQESDSYNEQFF
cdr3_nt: TGCGCCAGCAGCCAAGAAAGCGACAGCTACAATGAGCAGTTCTTC

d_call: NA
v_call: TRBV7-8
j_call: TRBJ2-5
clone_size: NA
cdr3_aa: CASSPSGTFQETQYF
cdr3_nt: TGTGCCAGCAGCCCCTCCGGGACTTTTCAAGAGACCCAGTACTTC

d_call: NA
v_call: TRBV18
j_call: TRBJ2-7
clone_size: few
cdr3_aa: CASSPGLMSSYEQYF
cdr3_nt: TGTGCCAGCTCACCGGGACTGATGAGCTCCTACGAGCAGTACTTC

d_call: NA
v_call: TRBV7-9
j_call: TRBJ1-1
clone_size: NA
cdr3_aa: CASSQQGVTEAFF
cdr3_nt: TGTGCCAGCAGCCAACAGGGAGTCACTGAAGCTTTCTTT

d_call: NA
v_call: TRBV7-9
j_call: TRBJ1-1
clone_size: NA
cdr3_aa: CASSLVSGRATEAFF
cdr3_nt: TGTGCCAGCAGCTTAGTGTCCGGGAGGGCCACTGAAGCTTTCTTT

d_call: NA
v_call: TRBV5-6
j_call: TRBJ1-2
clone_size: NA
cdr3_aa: CASSLDRDYGYTF
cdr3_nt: TGTGCCAGCAGTCTGGACAGAGACTATGGCTACACCTTC

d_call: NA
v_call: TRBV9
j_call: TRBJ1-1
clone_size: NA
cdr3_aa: CASSSTRWNTEAFF
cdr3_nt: TGTGCCAGCAGCTCGACACGGTGGAACACTGAAGCTTTCTTT